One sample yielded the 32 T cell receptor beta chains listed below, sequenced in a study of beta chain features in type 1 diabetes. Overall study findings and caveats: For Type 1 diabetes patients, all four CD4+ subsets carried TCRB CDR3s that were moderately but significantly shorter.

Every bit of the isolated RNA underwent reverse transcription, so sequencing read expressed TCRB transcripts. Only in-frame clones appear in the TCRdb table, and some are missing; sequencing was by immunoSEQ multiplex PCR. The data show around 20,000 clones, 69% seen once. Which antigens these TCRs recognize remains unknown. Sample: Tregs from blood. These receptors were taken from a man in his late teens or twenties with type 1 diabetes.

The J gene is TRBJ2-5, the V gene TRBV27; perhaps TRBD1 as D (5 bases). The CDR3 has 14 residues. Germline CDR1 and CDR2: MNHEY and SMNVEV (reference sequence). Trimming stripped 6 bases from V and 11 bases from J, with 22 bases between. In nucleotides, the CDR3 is TGTGCCAGCAGGCCCTGGGCAGGGTTCACAGAGCAGTACTTC. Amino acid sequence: CASRPWAGFTEQYF.

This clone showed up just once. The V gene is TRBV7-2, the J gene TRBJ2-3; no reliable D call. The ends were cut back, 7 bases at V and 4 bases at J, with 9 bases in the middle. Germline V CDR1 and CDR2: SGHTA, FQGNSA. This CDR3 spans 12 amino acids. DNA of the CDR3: TGTGCCAGCACCCCGTTCGCAGATACGCAGTATTTT. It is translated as CASTPFADTQYF.

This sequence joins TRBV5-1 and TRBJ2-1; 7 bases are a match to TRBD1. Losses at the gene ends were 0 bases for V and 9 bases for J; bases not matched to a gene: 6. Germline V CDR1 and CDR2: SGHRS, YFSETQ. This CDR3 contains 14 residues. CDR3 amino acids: CASSLARRGLEQFF. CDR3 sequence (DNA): TGCGCCAGCAGCTTGGCCAGAAGGGGGCTTGAGCAGTTCTTC.

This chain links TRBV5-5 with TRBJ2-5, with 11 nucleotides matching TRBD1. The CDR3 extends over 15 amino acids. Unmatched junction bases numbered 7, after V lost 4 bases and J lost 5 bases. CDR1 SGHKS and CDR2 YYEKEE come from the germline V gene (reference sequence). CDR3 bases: TGTGCCAGCAGCGCTCCGGACAGGGGGCAGGAGACCCAGTACTTC. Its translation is CASSAPDRGQETQYF.

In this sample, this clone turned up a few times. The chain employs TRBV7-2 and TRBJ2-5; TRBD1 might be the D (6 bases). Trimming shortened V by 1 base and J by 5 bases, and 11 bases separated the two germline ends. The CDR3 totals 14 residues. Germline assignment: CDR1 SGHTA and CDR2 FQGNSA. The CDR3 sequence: CASSLVTGGETQYF. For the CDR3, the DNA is TGTGCCAGCAGCTTAGTGACAGGCGGGGAGACCCAGTACTTC. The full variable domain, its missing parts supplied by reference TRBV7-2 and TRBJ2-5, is GAGVSQSPSNKVTEKGKDVELRCDPISGHTALYWYRQSLGQGLEFLIYFQGNSAPDKSGLPSDRFSAERTGGSVSTLTIQRTQQEDSAVYLCASSLVTGGETQYFGPGTRLLVL.

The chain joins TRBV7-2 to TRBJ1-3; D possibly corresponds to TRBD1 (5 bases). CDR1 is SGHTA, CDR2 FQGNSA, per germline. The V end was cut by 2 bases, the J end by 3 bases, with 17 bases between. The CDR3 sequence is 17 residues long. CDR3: CASSLLSAQGGGNTIYF. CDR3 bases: TGTGCCAGCAGCTTACTGTCGGCTCAGGGCGGTGGAAACACCATATATTTT.

CDR3 amino acids: CASSWGREETQYF. CDR3 nucleotide sequence: TGCGCCAGCAGCTGGGGCAGGGAAGAGACCCAGTACTTC. The chain joins TRBV5-1 to TRBJ2-5, with a weak D call TRBD1 (5 bases). Germline values: CDR1 SGHRS, CDR2 YFSETQ. V gave up 3 bases and J gave up 3 bases, with 9 bases separating them. CDR3 length: 13 residues.

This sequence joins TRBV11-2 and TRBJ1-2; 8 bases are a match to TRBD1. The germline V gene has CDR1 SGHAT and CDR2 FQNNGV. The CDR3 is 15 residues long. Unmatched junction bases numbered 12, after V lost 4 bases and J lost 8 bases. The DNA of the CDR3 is TGTGCCAGCAGCTCCCCCTCAGGGGGCCCTGGGGGCTACACCTTC. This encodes CASSSPSGGPGGYTF.

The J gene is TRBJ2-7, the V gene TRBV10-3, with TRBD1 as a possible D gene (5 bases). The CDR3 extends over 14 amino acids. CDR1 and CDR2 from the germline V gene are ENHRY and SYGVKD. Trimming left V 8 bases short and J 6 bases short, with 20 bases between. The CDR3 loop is CAIGATSPSGEQYF. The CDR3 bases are TGTGCCATCGGGGCGACATCCCCCTCGGGCGAGCAGTACTTC.

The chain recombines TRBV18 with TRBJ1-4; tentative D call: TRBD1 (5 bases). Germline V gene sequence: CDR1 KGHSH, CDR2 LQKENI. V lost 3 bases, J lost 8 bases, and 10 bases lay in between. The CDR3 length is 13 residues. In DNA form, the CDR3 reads TGTGCCAGCTCACCCGGGACTCGGGAAAAACTGTTTTTT. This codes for CASSPGTREKLFF.

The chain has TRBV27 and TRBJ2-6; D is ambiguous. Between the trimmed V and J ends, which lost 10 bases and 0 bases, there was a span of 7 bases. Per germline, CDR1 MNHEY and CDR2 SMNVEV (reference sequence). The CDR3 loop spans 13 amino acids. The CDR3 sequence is CATKLSGANVLTF. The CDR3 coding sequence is TGTGCCACCAAGCTCTCTGGGGCCAACGTCCTGACTTTC.

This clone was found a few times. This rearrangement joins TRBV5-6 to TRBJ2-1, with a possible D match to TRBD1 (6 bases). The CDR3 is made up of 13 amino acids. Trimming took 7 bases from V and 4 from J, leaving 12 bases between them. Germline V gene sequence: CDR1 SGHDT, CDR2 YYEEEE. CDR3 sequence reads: CASYRTVYNEQFF. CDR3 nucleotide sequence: TGTGCCAGCTACCGGACAGTGTACAATGAGCAGTTCTTC.

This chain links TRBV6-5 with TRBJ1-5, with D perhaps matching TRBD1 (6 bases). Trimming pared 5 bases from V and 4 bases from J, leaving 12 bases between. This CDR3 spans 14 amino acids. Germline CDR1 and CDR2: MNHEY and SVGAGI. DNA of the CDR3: TGTGCCAGCAGTACTGGGACACTAAATCAGCCCCAGCATTTT. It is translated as CASSTGTLNQPQHF.

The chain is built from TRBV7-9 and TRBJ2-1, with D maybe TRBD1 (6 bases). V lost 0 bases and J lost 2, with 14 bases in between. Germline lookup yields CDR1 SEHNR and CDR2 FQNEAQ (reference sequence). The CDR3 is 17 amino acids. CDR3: CASSLAGASGTYNEQFF. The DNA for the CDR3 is TGTGCCAGCAGCTTAGCGGGGGCGTCGGGGACCTACAATGAGCAGTTCTTC.

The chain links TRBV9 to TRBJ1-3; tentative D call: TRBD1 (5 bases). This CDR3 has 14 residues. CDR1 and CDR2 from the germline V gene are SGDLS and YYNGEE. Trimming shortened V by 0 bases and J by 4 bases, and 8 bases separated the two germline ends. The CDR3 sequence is CASSVVDSGNTIYF. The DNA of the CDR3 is TGTGCCAGCAGCGTAGTAGACAGCGGAAACACCATATATTTT.

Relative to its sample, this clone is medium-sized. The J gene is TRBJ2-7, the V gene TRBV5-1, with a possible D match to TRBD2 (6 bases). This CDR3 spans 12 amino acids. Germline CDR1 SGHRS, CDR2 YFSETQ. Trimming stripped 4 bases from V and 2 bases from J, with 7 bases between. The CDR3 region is CASSGGPYEQYF. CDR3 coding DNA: TGCGCCAGCAGCGGAGGGCCCTACGAGCAGTACTTC.

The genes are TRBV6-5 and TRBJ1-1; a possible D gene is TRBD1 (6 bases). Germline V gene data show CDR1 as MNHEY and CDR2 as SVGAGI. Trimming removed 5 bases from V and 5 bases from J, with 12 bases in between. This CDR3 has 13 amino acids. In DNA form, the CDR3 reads TGTGCCAGCAGTCGGGGGGCGAGTACTGAAGCTTTCTTT. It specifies CASSRGASTEAFF.

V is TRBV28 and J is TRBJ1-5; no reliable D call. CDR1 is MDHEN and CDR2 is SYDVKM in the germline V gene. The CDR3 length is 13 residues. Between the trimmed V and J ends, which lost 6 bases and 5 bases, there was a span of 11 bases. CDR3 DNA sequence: TGTGCCAGCAGACTCCGGAGAGATCAGCCCCAGCATTTT. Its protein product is CASRLRRDQPQHF.

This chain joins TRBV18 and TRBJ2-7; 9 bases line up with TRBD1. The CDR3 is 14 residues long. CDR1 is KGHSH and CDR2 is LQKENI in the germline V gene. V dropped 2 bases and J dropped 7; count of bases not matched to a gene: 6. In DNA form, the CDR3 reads TGTGCCAGCTCACCATACAGGGGGCGCGGGGAGCAGTACTTC. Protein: CASSPYRGRGEQYF.

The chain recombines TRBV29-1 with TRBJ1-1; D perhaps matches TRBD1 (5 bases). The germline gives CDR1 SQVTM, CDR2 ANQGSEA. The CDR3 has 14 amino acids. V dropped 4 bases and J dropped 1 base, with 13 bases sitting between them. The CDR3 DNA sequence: TGCAGCGTTGTCTCCGGGACTAGGAACACTGAAGCTTTCTTT. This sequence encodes CSVVSGTRNTEAFF.

The CDR3 coding sequence is TGTGCCAGCAGTTTGGAAACAGGGGCCTATGGGACCCAGTACTTC. Its translation is CASSLETGAYGTQYF. The chain uses TRBV28 and TRBJ2-5; 7 bases fit TRBD1. V lost 3 bases, J lost 7 bases, and 11 bases stayed unmatched. Germline CDR1 reads MDHEN; CDR2 reads SYDVKM. The CDR3 is made up of 15 amino acids.

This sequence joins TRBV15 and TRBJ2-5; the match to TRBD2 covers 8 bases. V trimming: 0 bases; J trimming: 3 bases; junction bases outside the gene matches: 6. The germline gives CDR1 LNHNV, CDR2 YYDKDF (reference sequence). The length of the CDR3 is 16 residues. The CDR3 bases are TGTGCCACCAGCAGAGATCAACTAGCGGTGAAAGAGACCCAGTACTTC. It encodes CATSRDQLAVKETQYF. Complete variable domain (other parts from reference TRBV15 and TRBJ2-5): DAMVIQNPRYQVTQFGKPVTLSCSQTLNHNVMYWYQQKSSQAPKLLFHYYDKDFNNEADTPDNFQSRRPNTSFCFLDIRSPGLGDTAMYLCATSRDQLAVKETQYFGPGTRLLVL.

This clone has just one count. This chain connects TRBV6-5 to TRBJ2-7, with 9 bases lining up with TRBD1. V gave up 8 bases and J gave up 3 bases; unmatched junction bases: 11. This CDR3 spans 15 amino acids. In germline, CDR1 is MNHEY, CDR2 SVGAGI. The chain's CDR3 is CASFLPGQGVYEQYF. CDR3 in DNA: TGTGCCAGCTTTCTTCCGGGACAGGGAGTCTACGAGCAGTACTTC.

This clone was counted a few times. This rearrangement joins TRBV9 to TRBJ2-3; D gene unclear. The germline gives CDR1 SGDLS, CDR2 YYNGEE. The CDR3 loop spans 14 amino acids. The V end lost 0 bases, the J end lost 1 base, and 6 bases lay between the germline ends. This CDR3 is CASSVGLRTDTQYF. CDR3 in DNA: TGTGCCAGCAGCGTAGGACTCCGCACAGATACGCAGTATTTT.

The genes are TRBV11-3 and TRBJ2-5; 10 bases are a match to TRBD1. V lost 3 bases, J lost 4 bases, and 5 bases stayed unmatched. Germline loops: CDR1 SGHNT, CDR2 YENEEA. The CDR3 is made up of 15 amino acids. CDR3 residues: CASSFGQGVSETQYF. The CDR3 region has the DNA TGTGCCAGCAGCTTCGGACAGGGGGTTTCAGAGACCCAGTACTTC.

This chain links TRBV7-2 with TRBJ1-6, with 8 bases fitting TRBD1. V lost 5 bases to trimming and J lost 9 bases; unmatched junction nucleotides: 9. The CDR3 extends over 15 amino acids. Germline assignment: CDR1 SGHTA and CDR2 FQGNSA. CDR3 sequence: CASSPRQGLSSPLHF. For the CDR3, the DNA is TGTGCCAGCAGCCCCCGACAGGGGTTGAGTTCACCCCTCCACTTT. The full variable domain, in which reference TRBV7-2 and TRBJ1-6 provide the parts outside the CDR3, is GAGVSQSPSNKVTEKGKDVELRCDPISGHTALYWYRQSLGQGLEFLIYFQGNSAPDKSGLPSDRFSAERTGGSVSTLTIQRTQQEDSAVYLCASSPRQGLSSPLHFGNGTRLTVT.

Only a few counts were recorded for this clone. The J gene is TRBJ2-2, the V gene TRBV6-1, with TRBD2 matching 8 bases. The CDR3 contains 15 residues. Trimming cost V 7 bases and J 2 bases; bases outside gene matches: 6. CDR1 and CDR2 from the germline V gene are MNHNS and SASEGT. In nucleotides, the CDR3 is TGTGCCAGCACCAAACTAGCGGAAAACACCGGGGAGCTGTTTTTT. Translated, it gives CASTKLAENTGELFF.

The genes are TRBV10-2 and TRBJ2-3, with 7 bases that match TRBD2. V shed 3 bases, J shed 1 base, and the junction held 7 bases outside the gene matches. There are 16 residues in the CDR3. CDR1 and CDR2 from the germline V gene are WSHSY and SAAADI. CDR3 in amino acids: CASSDLGREGTDTQYF. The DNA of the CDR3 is TGCGCCAGCAGTGATTTGGGGAGGGAAGGCACAGATACGCAGTATTTT.

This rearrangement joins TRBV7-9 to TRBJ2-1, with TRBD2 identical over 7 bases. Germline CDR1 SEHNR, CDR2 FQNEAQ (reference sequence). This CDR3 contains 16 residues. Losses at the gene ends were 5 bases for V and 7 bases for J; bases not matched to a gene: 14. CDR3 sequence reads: CASSRPGGSVDNEQFF. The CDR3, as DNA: TGTGCCAGCAGCCGCCCGGGCGGGAGTGTTGATAATGAGCAGTTCTTC.

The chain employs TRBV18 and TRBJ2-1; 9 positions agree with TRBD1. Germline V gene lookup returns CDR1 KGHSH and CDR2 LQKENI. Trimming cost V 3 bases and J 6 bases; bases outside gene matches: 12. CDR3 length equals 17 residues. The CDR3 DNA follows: TGTGCCAGCTCACCTAATACAGGGGGCCCTGTTCTCAATGAGCAGTTCTTC. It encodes CASSPNTGGPVLNEQFF.

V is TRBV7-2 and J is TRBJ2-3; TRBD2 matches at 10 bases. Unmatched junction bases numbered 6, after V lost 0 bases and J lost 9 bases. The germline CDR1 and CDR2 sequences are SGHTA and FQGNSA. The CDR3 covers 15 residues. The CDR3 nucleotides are TGTGCCAGCAGCTTAGCGTCTAGCGGGAGTCAGACGCAGTATTTT. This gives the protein CASSLASSGSQTQYF.

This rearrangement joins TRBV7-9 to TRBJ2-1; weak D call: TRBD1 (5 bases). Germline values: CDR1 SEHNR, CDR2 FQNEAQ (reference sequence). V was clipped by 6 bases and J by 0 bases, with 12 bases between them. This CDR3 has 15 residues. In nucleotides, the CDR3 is TGTGCCAGCAGGACGCAGGGTAGCTCCTACAATGAGCAGTTCTTC. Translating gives CASRTQGSSYNEQFF.